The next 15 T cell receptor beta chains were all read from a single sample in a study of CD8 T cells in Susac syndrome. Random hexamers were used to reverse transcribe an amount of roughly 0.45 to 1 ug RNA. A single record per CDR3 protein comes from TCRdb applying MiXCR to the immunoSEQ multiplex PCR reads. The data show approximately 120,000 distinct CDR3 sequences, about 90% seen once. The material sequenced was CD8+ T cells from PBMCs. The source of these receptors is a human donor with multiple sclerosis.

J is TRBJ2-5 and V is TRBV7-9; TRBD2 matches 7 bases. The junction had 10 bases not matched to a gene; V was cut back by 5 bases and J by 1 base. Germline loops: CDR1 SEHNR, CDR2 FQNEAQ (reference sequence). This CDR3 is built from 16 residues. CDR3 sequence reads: CASSDGHRGVQETQYF. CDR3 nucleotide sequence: TGTGCCAGCAGCGATGGACATCGGGGGGTCCAAGAGACCCAGTACTTC.

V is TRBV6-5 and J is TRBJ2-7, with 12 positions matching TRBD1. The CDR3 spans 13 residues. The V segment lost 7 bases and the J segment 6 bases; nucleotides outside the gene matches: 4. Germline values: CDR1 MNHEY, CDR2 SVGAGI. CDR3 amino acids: CASTPGQGAEQYF. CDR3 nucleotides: TGTGCCAGCACCCCGGGACAGGGGGCCGAGCAGTACTTC.

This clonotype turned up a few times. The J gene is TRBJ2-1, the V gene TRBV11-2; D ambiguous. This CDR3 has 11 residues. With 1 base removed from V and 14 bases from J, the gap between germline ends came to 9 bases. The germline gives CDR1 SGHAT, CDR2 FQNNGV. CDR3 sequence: CASSLGLEEFF. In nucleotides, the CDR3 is TGTGCCAGCAGCTTAGGCCTAGAAGAGTTCTTC. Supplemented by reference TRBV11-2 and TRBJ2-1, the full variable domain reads EAGVAQSPRYKIIEKRQSVAFWCNPISGHATLYWYQQILGQGPKLLIQFQNNGVVDDSQLPKDRFSAERLKGVDSTLKIQPAKLEDSAVYLCASSLGLEEFFGPGTRLTVL.

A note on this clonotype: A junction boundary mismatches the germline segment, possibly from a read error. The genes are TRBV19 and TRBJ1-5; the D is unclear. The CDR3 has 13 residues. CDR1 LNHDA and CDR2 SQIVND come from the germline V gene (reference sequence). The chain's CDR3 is CASSIVGKQPQHF. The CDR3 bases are TGTGCCAGTAGTATAGTGGGCAAGCAGCCCCAGCATTTT.

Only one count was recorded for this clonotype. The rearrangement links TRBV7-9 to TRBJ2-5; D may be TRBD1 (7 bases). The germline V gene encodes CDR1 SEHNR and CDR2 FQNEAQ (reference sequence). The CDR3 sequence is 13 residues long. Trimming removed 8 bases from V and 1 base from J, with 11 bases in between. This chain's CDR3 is CASAGQSQETQYF. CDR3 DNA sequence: TGTGCCAGCGCGGGACAGTCCCAAGAGACCCAGTACTTC.

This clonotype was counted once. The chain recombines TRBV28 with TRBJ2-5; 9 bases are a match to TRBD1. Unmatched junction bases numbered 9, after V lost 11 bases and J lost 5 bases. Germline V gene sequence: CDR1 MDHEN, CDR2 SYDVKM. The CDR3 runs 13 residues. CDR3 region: CASRQGVYETQYF. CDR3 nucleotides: TGTGCCTCCAGACAGGGGGTGTATGAGACCCAGTACTTC.

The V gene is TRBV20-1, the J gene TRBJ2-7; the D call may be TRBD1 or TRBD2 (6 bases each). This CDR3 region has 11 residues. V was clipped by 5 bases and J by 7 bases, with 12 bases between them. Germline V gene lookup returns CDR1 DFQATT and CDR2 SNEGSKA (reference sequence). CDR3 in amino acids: CSASGGWEQYF. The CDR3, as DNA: TGCAGTGCTTCCGGGGGCTGGGAGCAGTACTTC.

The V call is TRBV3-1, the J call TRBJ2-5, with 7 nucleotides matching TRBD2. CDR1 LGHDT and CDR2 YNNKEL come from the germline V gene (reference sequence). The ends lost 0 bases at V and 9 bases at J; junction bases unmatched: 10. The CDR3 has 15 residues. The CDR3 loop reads CASSQDIGLEMSQYF. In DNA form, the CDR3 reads TGTGCCAGCAGCCAAGATATAGGACTAGAAATGTCCCAGTACTTC.

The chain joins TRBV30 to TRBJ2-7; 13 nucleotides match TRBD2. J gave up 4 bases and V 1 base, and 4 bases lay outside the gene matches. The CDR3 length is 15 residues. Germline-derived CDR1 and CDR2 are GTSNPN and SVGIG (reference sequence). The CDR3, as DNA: TGTGCCTGGAGTGGAGGGACTAGCGGGATGTACGAGCAGTACTTC. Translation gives CAWSGGTSGMYEQYF.

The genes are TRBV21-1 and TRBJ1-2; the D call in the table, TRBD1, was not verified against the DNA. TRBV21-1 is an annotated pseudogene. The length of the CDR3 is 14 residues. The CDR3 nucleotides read TGTGCCAGCAGCCACAGGGGGCGTTCCTTTGGCTACACCTTC. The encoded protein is CASSHRGRSFGYTF.

Here the CDR3 reads CSVASGNYEQYF. CDR3 sequence (DNA): TGCAGCGTTGCGTCCGGGAACTACGAGCAGTACTTC. This chain joins TRBV29-1 and TRBJ2-7, with a weak D call TRBD2 (5 bases). Trimming shortened V by 4 bases and J by 3 bases, and 10 bases separated the two germline ends. In germline, CDR1 is SQVTM, CDR2 ANQGSEA. The CDR3 totals 12 residues.

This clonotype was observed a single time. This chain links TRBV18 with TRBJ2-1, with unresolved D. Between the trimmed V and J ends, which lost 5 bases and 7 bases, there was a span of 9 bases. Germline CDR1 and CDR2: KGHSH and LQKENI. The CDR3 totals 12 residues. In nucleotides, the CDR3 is TGTGCCAGCTCAGCTCTAGAGAATGAGCAGTTCTTC. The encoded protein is CASSALENEQFF.

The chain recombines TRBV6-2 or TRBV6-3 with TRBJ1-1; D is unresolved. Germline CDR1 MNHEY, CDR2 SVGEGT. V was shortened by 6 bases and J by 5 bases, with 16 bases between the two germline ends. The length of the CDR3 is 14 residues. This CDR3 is CASSNPWVWTEAFF. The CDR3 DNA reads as TGTGCCAGCAGCAACCCTTGGGTGTGGACTGAAGCTTTCTTT.

For the CDR3, the DNA is TGCGCCAGCAGCCAAGTCAGGGACAGCTACAATGAGCAGTTCTTC. Translated, it gives CASSQVRDSYNEQFF. The gene calls are TRBV4-1 and TRBJ2-1; 7 bases are shared with TRBD1. The length of the CDR3 is 15 residues. The V gene end was trimmed by 1 base and the J gene end by 3 bases; junction bases not matched to a gene: 3. Germline V gene sequence: CDR1 MGHRA, CDR2 YSYEKL.

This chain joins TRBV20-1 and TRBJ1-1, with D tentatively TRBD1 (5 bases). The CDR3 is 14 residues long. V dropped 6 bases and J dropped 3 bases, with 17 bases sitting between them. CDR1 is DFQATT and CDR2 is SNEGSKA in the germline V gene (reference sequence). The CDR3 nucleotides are TGCAGTGCCCGGCTTTCCTTGGGGGACACTGAAGCTTTCTTT. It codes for CSARLSLGDTEAFF.